The T cell receptor beta chain described here comes from a study of shared clonotypes between healthy human individuals. The V gene's germline CDR1 is LNHDA and CDR2 SQIVND (reference sequence). Trimming cost V 5 bases and J 3 bases, with 13 bases left between them. CDR3 length: 14 residues. An assay was performed, and its level was deep. TCRdb's table, derived via immunoSEQ multiplex PCR, lists solely in-frame clones and lacks some. The data show about 2.1 million clones, just under 95% seen once. Overall study findings and caveats: Sampling included only blood; tissue repertoires likely differ.

This clone was seen only once. The antigen is not known. As defined, naive CD8 cells were CD45RO-negative and positively selected for CCR7, with terminally differentiated effector memory CD45RA+ cells excluded. Material for sequencing was naive CD8+ T cells from PBMCs. The clonotype comes from a man aged 18-30 years in good health. Some clones in this sample may be carry-over from other donors' samples. The chain links TRBV19 to TRBJ1-2, with a possible D match to TRBD1 (6 bases). CDR3 bases: TGTGCCAGTAGTCCCGGACAGAGGGACTATGGCTACACCTTC. Protein sequence: CASSPGQRDYGYTF.